This T cell receptor beta chain comes out of a study of breast tumors, draining lymph nodes, adjacent tissues. Samples came from axillary lymph nodes draining the breast cancer. Ten or more counts support this clonotype. TCRdb used MiXCR to reprocess the multiplex PCR reads, holding one entry per CDR3 protein. The repertoire consists of 190,000 or so distinct CDR3 sequences, with approximately 31% occurring once and the leading ten covering 4% to 4.5%. The ends lost 5 bases at V and 4 bases at J; junction bases unmatched: 11. Per germline, CDR1 SGHVS and CDR2 FQNEAQ. This CDR3 region has 17 residues. Material: axillary lymph node tissue. This TCR derives from a female donor with breast cancer. Some clones in this sample may be carry-over from other donors' samples. This chain connects TRBV7-8 to TRBJ2-3; 11 bases map to TRBD2. CDR3 in amino acids: CASSLGVSSGGADTQYF. The DNA for the CDR3 is TGTGCCAGCAGCCTAGGGGTCAGTAGCGGGGGGGCAGATACGCAGTATTTT.